This T cell receptor (beta chain) originates from a study of OX40 agonist ivuxolimab in advanced cancers. Data came from immunoSEQ multiplex PCR; TCRdb stores just in-frame clones and leaves some out. Among about 45,000 clones, around 88% were seen once, and the ten largest hold around 10%. The ends were cut back, 6 bases at V and 7 bases at J, with 13 bases in the middle. Germline CDR1 and CDR2: SGHTA and FQGNSA. The CDR3 is 13 amino acids. Source: CD4+ or CD8+ T cells sorted from blood, taken in a trial of the OX40 agonist ivuxolimab. This receptor was identified in an adult with an advanced solid tumor such as melanoma, head and neck, liver or kidney cancer. The chain combines TRBV7-2 with TRBJ1-5; no firm D call. The CDR3 DNA is TGTGCCAGCAGTGATCAGCAGGAACAGCCCCAGCATTTT. It yields the protein CASSDQQEQPQHF. Full variable domain (remainder filled in from reference TRBV7-2 and TRBJ1-5): GAGVSQSPSNKVTEKGKDVELRCDPISGHTALYWYRQSLGQGLEFLIYFQGNSAPDKSGLPSDRFSAERTGGSVSTLTIQRTQQEDSAVYLCASSDQQEQPQHFGDGTRLSIL.